The 9 T cell receptor beta chains reported below all come from one sample, sequenced in a study of neurological immune-mediated disorders. TCRdb re-derived calls from the 5' RACE reads in MiXCR, one entry per CDR3 protein. The data show roughly 15,000 distinct CDR3 sequences, with over 12% seen just once and about an eighth held by the top ten. Material for sequencing was PBMCs. The receptor source for this set is a man aged 60-69 years with HTLV-1-associated myelopathy (HAM/TSP).

This clonotype was seen repeatedly, ten times or more. V gene TRBV19 combines with J gene TRBJ1-1; maybe TRBD1 (6 bases). The CDR3 totals 14 residues. Germline CDR1 reads LNHDA; CDR2 reads SQIVND (reference sequence). The ends were cut back, 9 bases at V and 5 bases at J, with 19 bases in the middle. CDR3 region: CASIWPGGGTEAFF. The CDR3 DNA reads TGTGCCAGCATATGGCCCGGGGGCGGTACTGAAGCTTTCTTT.

This clonotype occurred a few times. A much larger clone is a single base away; this may be a read error. The CDR3 is CSVRGGTETVYGYTF. CDR3 bases: TGCAGTGTTAGAGGGGGGACCGAGACAGTGTATGGCTACACCTTC. The V gene is TRBV20-1, the J gene TRBJ1-2; D may be TRBD1 (6 bases). The germline gives CDR1 DFQATT, CDR2 SNEGSKA (reference sequence). CDR3 size: 15 residues.

This clonotype was detected ten times or more. The J gene is TRBJ2-1, the V gene TRBV5-1, with TRBD2 matching 13 bases. CDR3 length equals 18 residues. The germline V gene encodes CDR1 SGHRS and CDR2 YFSETQ. J lost 5 bases, V lost 2 bases, and 10 bases had no gene match. CDR3 in amino acids: CASSLGRTSGGPNNEQFF. In DNA, the CDR3 is TGCGCCAGCAGCTTAGGTAGGACTAGCGGGGGACCCAACAATGAGCAGTTCTTC.

This clonotype was observed at least ten times. This sequence joins TRBV28 and TRBJ2-3; TRBD2 is a possible D gene (6 bases). Germline V lookup: CDR1 MDHEN, CDR2 SYDVKM. This CDR3 is built from 16 residues. V was clipped by 3 bases and J by 0 bases, with 13 bases between them. CDR3 in amino acids: CASSFSGRSSTDTQYF. The CDR3 DNA reads TGTGCCAGCAGTTTTTCCGGGAGATCGAGCACAGATACGCAGTATTTT.

This clonotype has ten or more counts. The chain joins TRBV7-9 to TRBJ2-7; TRBD1 aligns across 9 bases. Looked up from germline, CDR1 is SEHNR and CDR2 is FQNEAQ (reference sequence). This CDR3 is 13 amino acids long. The DNA for the CDR3 is TGTGCGGCTGGCCGGGACAGGGCCAACGAGCAGTACTTC. The encoded protein is CAAGRDRANEQYF.

This clonotype was recorded at least ten times. The chain carries TRBV2 and TRBJ2-7; perhaps TRBD2 as D (5 bases). The CDR3 length is 13 residues. V lost 0 bases and J lost 7, with 10 bases in between. The germline CDR1 and CDR2 sequences are SNHLY and FYNNEI. CDR3 protein: CASSEASGIEQYF. The CDR3 DNA sequence: TGTGCCAGCAGTGAAGCGTCGGGGATTGAGCAGTACTTC. Variable domain in full (rest from reference TRBV2 and TRBJ2-7): EPEVTQTPSHQVTQMGQEVILRCVPISNHLYFYWYRQILGQKVEFLVSFYNNEISEKSEIFDDQFSVERPDGSNFTLKIRSTKLEDSAMYFCASSEASGIEQYFGPGTRLTVT.

To note about this clonotype: The germline gene is not matched at one end of the junction; a read error may be the cause. The V gene is TRBV20-1, the J gene TRBJ2-3, with 12 nucleotides matching TRBD2. Germline V gene lookup returns CDR1 DFQATT and CDR2 SNEGSKA (reference sequence). The length of the CDR3 is 12 residues. The CDR3 sequence: CGLAGITDTQYF. In DNA form, the CDR3 reads TGCGGACTAGCGGGGATCACAGACACGCAGTATTTT.

This clonotype came up many times. J is TRBJ2-7 and V is TRBV6-2 or TRBV6-3; the D gene is possibly TRBD1 (5 bases). The CDR3 consists of 16 residues. V was cut by 5 bases and J by 1 base, with 18 bases left in between. CDR1 is MNHEY, CDR2 SVGEGT, per germline. The CDR3 nucleotides are TGTGCCAGCAGTGACCCATCGACAGTCCTATCCTACGAGCAGTACTTC. Its protein product is CASSDPSTVLSYEQYF.

This clonotype was recorded many times. The chain links TRBV3-1 to TRBJ2-5, with D tentatively TRBD2 (6 bases). V was cut by 0 bases and J by 4 bases, with 15 bases left in between. Germline CDR1 is LGHDT and CDR2 is YNNKEL (reference sequence). The CDR3 length is 16 residues. The CDR3 is CASSQDASWRGETQYF. The CDR3 bases are TGTGCCAGCAGCCAAGATGCAAGTTGGAGGGGAGAGACCCAGTACTTC.